These 8 T cell receptor beta chains share one sample of origin, sequenced in a study of beta chain features in type 1 diabetes. No antigen has been assigned to these receptors. Of the isolated RNA, all was reverse transcribed, and so the sequenced material was expressed TCRB transcripts. Repertoires were generated with immunoSEQ multiplex PCR, while TCRdb's copy carries only in-frame clones and drops some. The sample has roughly 260,000 clones; under 13% are singletons. Overall study results and limits: Type 1 diabetes patients showed a moderate but significant shortening of TCRB CDR3s in all four CD4+ subsets.

The sequenced material came from naive CD4+ T cells from blood. Every receptor here comes from a man younger than 40 with type 1 diabetes.

The chain is built from TRBV18 and TRBJ1-4, with 9 bases that match TRBD1. The V segment lost 3 bases and the J segment 1 base; nucleotides outside the gene matches: 3. CDR1 and CDR2 (germline): KGHSH, LQKENI. CDR3 length: 16 residues. Written as DNA, the CDR3 is TGTGCCAGCTCACCGACAGGGGGTGGAACTAATGAAAAACTGTTTTTT. It codes for CASSPTGGGTNEKLFF.

J is TRBJ1-2 and V is TRBV28; perhaps TRBD1 as D (6 bases). The V end was cut by 4 bases, the J end by 8 bases, with 20 bases between. The CDR3 runs 15 residues. CDR1 is MDHEN and CDR2 is SYDVKM in the germline V gene. The CDR3 spells CASSSGGASAWGYTF. CDR3 nucleotide sequence: TGTGCCAGCAGTTCCGGGGGGGCCTCCGCTTGGGGCTACACCTTC.

This clone was counted between two and nine times. The chain couples TRBV18 to TRBJ1-1; 7 bases match TRBD1. Germline CDR1 KGHSH, CDR2 LQKENI. This CDR3 contains 14 residues. Trimming at V came to 2 bases and at J to 3 bases, leaving 3 bases not matched to a gene. CDR3 in DNA: TGTGCCAGCTCACCAGTCAGGGGGGACACTGAAGCTTTCTTT. It encodes CASSPVRGDTEAFF.

The chain joins TRBV12-5 to TRBJ2-1; D perhaps matches TRBD2 (5 bases). Trimming pared 2 bases from V and 12 bases from J, leaving 8 bases between. Germline-derived CDR1 and CDR2 are LGHNT and FRNRAP. The CDR3 runs to 11 residues. CDR3 in amino acids: CASGLRGWQFF. In DNA, the CDR3 is TGTGCTAGTGGTTTGCGGGGTTGGCAGTTCTTC.

The gene calls are TRBV4-2 and TRBJ2-3, with 13 nucleotides matching TRBD2. The CDR3 contains 15 residues. Germline CDR1 LGHNA, CDR2 YNFKEQ. Trimming at V came to 4 bases and at J to 4 bases, leaving 2 bases not matched to a gene. CDR3 in amino acids: CASSLGLAGPDTQYF. CDR3 in DNA: TGTGCCAGCAGCCTGGGACTAGCGGGGCCAGATACGCAGTATTTT.

The V and J genes are TRBV7-2 and TRBJ2-5; 8 bases fit TRBD2. CDR1 is SGHTA and CDR2 is FQGNSA in the germline V gene. V lost 2 bases to trimming and J lost 5 bases; unmatched junction nucleotides: 13. The CDR3 is 17 amino acids. CDR3: CASSLPASGTRGETQYF. The CDR3 coding sequence is TGTGCCAGCAGCTTACCAGCCTCCGGGACTAGAGGGGAGACCCAGTACTTC.

The genes are TRBV6-1 and TRBJ1-3, with D hard to call. The germline V gene encodes CDR1 MNHNS and CDR2 SASEGT. The V end lost 6 bases, the J end lost 2 bases, and 11 bases lay between the germline ends. The CDR3 length is 14 residues. This CDR3 reads CASRPSGAGNTIYF. DNA of the CDR3: TGTGCCAGCAGGCCCAGCGGGGCTGGAAACACCATATATTTT.

The chain joins TRBV5-6 to TRBJ2-3; 9 positions match TRBD1. This CDR3 spans 15 amino acids. Trimming removed 7 bases from V and 3 bases from J; junction bases left unmatched: 9. Germline-derived CDR1 and CDR2 are SGHDT and YYEEEE. CDR3 residues: CASAAGQGRTDTQYF. The CDR3 DNA is TGTGCCAGCGCCGCGGGACAGGGAAGGACAGATACGCAGTATTTT.